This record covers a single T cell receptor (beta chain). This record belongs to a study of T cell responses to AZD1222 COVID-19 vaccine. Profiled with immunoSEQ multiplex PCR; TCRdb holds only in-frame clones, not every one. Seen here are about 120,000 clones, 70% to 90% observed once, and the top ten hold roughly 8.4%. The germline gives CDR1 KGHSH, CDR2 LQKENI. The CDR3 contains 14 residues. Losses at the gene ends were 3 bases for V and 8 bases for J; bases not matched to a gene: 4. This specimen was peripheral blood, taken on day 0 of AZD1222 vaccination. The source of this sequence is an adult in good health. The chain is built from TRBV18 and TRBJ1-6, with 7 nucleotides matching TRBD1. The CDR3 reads CASSPDRVYSPLHF. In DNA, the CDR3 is TGTGCCAGCTCACCCGACAGGGTTTATTCACCCCTCCACTTT.